This TCR beta chain was identified during a study of OX40 agonist ivuxolimab in advanced cancers. Study context: Administration of intravenous ivuxolimab to patients occurred every 2 weeks at 0.01 to 10 mg/kg. Regarding the study as a whole: A proportion of nonresponders additionally exhibited low normalized T-cell clonal expansion. Blood T cells, both CD4+ and CD8+, expanded clonally by week 6 at 0.1 to 3.0 mg/kg.

This clone was picked up a small number of times. What it binds is not known. A junction boundary mismatches the germline segment, possibly from a read error. Libraries were prepared by immunoSEQ multiplex PCR; TCRdb keeps only in-frame clonotypes and omits some of them. The sample has roughly 50,000 clones, over 75% seen once. Patients had blood sampled at baseline and again on cycle 4 day 1 and cycle 7 day 1. CDR1 and CDR2 from the germline V gene are SGHAT and FQNNGV. The CDR3 covers 13 residues. Sequencing was performed on CD4+ or CD8+ T cells sorted from blood, taken in a trial of the OX40 agonist ivuxolimab. The chain has TRBV11-2 and TRBJ1-2, with TRBD1 matching over 7 bases. The clonotype was recovered from an adult with an advanced solid tumor such as melanoma, head and neck, liver or kidney cancer. The CDR3 loop is CASSPTGNSGYTF. In DNA form, the CDR3 reads TGTGCCAGCAGCCCGACAGGGAACTCTGGCTACACCTTC.